A selection of T cell receptor beta chains follows, all from one sample in a study of blood T cells in healthy people across ages. In TCRdb, the 5' RACE reads were re-called with MiXCR into one record per CDR3 protein. The table records around 2 million distinct CDR3 sequences, roughly two fifths of them present only once. Sequenced material: blood. The receptors come from a human donor in good health. Each CDR3 is given with its conserved first and last residue. The D gene is left open where the match is weak. For some rows the clone size is stated as once, few or many, or as a class when expanded; others skip it.

TRBD2	TRBV10-3	TRBJ2-7	few	CAIGGLAAEQYF	TGTGCCATCGGGGGACTAGCGGCCGAGCAGTACTTC
.	TRBV5-1	TRBJ2-6	few	CASSLGKANVLTF	TGCGCCAGCAGCTTGGGCAAAGCCAACGTCCTGACTTTC
.	TRBV5-5	TRBJ2-3	few	CASSFSQGGADTQYF	TGTGCCAGCAGCTTCAGCCAGGGCGGCGCAGATACGCAGTATTTT
TRBD1	TRBV6-2/TRBV6-3	TRBJ2-5	few	CASSLGTGLVVETQYF	TGTGCCAGCAGCTTGGGGACAGGATTGGTTGTAGAGACCCAGTACTTC
.	TRBV12-3/TRBV12-4	TRBJ1-5	.	CASSREAYSNQPQHF	TGTGCCAGCAGTCGAGAGGCGTATAGCAATCAGCCCCAGCATTTT
.	TRBV7-9	TRBJ1-1	.	CASSLGSAVNTEAFF	TGTGCCAGCAGCTTAGGATCTGCCGTGAACACTGAAGCTTTCTTT
.	TRBV7-3	TRBJ2-6	few	CASSLEGAAGANVLTF	TGTGCCAGCAGCTTAGAGGGCGCGGCTGGGGCCAACGTCCTGACTTTC
.	TRBV5-5	TRBJ1-2	.	CASSIEPGIFYGYTF	TGTGCCAGCAGCATTGAGCCAGGGATCTTCTATGGCTACACCTTC
.	TRBV7-2	TRBJ2-3	.	CASSPPTGRHTQYF	TGTGCCAGCAGCCCCCCGACAGGCCGTCATACGCAGTATTTT
TRBD2	TRBV29-1	TRBJ2-5	.	CSVGAGDGESQYF	TGCAGCGTTGGGGCGGGAGATGGGGAGTCCCAGTACTTC
.	TRBV18	TRBJ2-7	.	CASSPGRIEQDF	TGTGCCAGCTCACCAGGCAGGATCGAGCAGGACTTC
.	TRBV7-9	TRBJ2-3	few	CASSLNPITDTQYF	TGTGCCAGCAGCTTGAACCCTATCACAGATACGCAGTATTTT
TRBD1	TRBV5-6	TRBJ1-5	few	CASSFPGTDSNQPQHF	TGTGCCAGCAGCTTTCCCGGGACAGATAGCAATCAGCCCCAGCATTTT
TRBD2	TRBV5-6	TRBJ2-5	.	CASSRLAWRETQYF	TGTGCCAGCAGCCGACTAGCTTGGAGAGAGACCCAGTACTTC
TRBD1	TRBV29-1	TRBJ1-2	few	CSVEEWGRGTGPLDYGYTF	TGCAGCGTTGAAGAATGGGGGCGAGGGACAGGTCCTCTTGACTATGGCTACACCTTC
.	TRBV2	TRBJ2-4	few	CASSSRGTKNIQYF	TGTGCCAGCAGTTCCAGGGGAACCAAAAACATTCAGTACTTC
TRBD2	TRBV4-3	TRBJ2-1	few	CASSQDSGTSTYEQFF	TGCGCCAGCAGCCAAGATTCCGGGACTAGCACCTATGAGCAGTTCTTC